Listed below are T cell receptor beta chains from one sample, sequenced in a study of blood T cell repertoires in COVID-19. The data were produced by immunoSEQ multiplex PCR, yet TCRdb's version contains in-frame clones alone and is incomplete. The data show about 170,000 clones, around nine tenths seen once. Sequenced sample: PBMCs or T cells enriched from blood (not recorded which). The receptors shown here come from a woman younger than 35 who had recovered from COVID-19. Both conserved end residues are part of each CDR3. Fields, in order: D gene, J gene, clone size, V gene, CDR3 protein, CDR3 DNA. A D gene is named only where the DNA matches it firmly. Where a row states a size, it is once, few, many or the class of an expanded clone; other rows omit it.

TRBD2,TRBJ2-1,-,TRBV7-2,CASSFPGTSVSNEQFF,TGTGCCAGCAGCTTCCCCGGGACTAGCGTCTCCAATGAGCAGTTCTTC
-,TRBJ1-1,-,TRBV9,CASSTRGGGTEAFF,TGTGCCAGCAGCACAAGGGGAGGCGGCACTGAAGCTTTCTTT
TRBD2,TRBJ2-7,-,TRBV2,CASSGEGKGEQYF,TGTGCCAGCAGCGGGGAGGGTAAGGGCGAGCAGTACTTC
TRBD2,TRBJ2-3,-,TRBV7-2,CASSVLAGVSTDTQYF,TGTGCCAGCAGCGTACTAGCGGGAGTGAGCACAGATACGCAGTATTTT
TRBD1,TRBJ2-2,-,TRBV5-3,CARSIRTGMDTGELFF,TGTGCCAGAAGCATCAGGACAGGGATGGACACCGGGGAGCTGTTTTTT
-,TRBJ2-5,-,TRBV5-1,CASSLGEQETQYF,TGCGCCAGCAGCTTGGGAGAACAAGAGACCCAGTACTTC
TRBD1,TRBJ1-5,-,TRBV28,CATKGQGGLGNQPQHF,TGTGCCACAAAAGGACAGGGGGGTTTGGGCAATCAGCCCCAGCATTTT
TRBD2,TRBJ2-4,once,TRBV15,CATSRDRGGGKNIQYF,TGTGCCACCAGCAGAGATCGAGGCGGGGGAAAAAACATTCAGTACTTC
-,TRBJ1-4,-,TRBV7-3,CAIPAPRPRAANEKLFF,TGTGCCATCCCCGCCCCTAGGCCTCGAGCGGCTAATGAAAAACTGTTTTTT
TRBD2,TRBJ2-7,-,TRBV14,CASSQDGRGWYEQYF,TGTGCCAGCAGCCAAGATGGGAGGGGCTGGTACGAGCAGTACTTC
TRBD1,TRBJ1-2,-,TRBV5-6,CASSLAGTGGQDYGYTF,TGTGCCAGCAGCTTGGCCGGGACAGGGGGCCAGGATTATGGCTACACCTTC
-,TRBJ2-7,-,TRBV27,CASSPSRSSYEQYF,TGTGCCAGCAGCCCGAGTCGTTCCTCCTACGAGCAGTACTTC
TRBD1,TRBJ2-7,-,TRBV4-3,CASSHGTGEYYEQYF,TGCGCCAGCAGCCACGGGACAGGGGAATACTACGAGCAGTACTTC
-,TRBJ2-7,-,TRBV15,CATSRGLRVSSYEQYF,TGTGCCACCAGCAGAGGCCTCAGGGTAAGCTCCTACGAGCAGTACTTC
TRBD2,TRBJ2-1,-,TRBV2,CASTVAGVYNEQFF,TGTGCCAGCACCGTAGCGGGAGTTTACAATGAGCAGTTCTTC
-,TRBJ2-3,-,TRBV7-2,CASSTSGPDTQYF,TGTGCCAGCAGCACCTCAGGTCCCGATACGCAGTATTTT
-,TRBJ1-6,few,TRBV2,CASGQPGNSPLHF,TGTGCCAGCGGACAGCCAGGCAATTCACCCCTCCACTTT
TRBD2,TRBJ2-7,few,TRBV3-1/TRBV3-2,CASSQGRAQSYEQYF,TGTGCCAGCAGCCAGGGGAGGGCCCAATCCTACGAGCAGTACTTC
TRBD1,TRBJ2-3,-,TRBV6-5,CASSYSRGQGADTQYF,TGTGCCAGCAGTTACTCGAGGGGACAGGGGGCAGATACGCAGTATTTT
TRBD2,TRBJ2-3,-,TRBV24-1,CATSDLAGLSTDTQYF,TGTGCCACCAGTGACCTAGCGGGACTGAGCACAGATACGCAGTATTTT
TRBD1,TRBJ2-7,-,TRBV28,CASSARGLPSYEQYF,TGTGCCAGCAGCGCTAGGGGGCTTCCGTCCTACGAGCAGTACTTC
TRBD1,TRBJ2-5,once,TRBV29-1,CSAKDRAETQYF,TGCAGCGCCAAGGACAGGGCGGAGACCCAGTACTTC
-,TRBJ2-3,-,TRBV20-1,CSASREADTQYF,TGCAGTGCTAGTAGAGAGGCTGATACGCAGTATTTT
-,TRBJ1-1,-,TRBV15,CATSRVVGGKLTEAFF,TGTGCCACCAGCAGAGTTGTGGGGGGGAAATTGACTGAAGCTTTCTTT
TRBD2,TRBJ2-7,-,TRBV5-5,CASSLPSGRESYEQYF,TGTGCCAGCAGCCTCCCGTCGGGGCGGGAGAGTTACGAGCAGTACTTC
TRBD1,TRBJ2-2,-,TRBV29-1,CSVAGPGGTGGELFF,TGCAGCGTTGCTGGTCCAGGTGGGACAGGTGGGGAGCTGTTTTTT
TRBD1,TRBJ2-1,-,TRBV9,CASSVAPRRGGSDSSYNEQFF,TGTGCCAGCAGCGTAGCCCCCCGTCGAGGGGGCTCGGATAGCTCCTACAATGAGCAGTTCTTC
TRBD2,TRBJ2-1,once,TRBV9,CASSGSGLAGYEQFF,TGTGCCAGCAGCGGCTCGGGACTAGCGGGTTATGAGCAGTTCTTC
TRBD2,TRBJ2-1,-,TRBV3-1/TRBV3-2,CASSLDTSGRLSYNEQFF,TGTGCCAGCAGTCTCGATACAAGCGGGAGGCTATCCTACAATGAGCAGTTCTTC
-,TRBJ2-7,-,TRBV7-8,CASSFQTVLYEQYF,TGTGCCAGCAGCTTCCAGACAGTCCTCTACGAGCAGTACTTC
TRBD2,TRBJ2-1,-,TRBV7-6,CASSLAFPSGNNEQFF,TGTGCCAGCAGCTTAGCTTTCCCTAGCGGTAACAATGAGCAGTTCTTC
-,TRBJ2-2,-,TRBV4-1,CASSQPRRLTGELFF,TGCGCCAGCAGCCAACCAAGAAGACTAACCGGGGAGCTGTTTTTT
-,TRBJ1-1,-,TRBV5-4,CASSLAGENTEAFF,TGTGCCAGCAGCTTGGCCGGGGAGAACACTGAAGCTTTCTTT
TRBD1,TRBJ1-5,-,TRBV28,CASQWGTGGHQPQHF,TGTGCCAGCCAGTGGGGGACAGGGGGCCATCAGCCCCAGCATTTT
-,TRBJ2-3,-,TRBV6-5,CASLSYPTDTQYF,TGTGCCAGCCTCTCTTATCCCACAGATACGCAGTATTTT
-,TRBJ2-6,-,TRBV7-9,CASHTRRGLASGANVLTF,TGTGCCAGCCACACCCGGAGGGGGCTGGCCTCTGGGGCCAACGTCCTGACTTTC
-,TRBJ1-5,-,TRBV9,CASSGHRVDQPQHF,TGTGCCAGCAGCGGCCACAGGGTTGATCAGCCCCAGCATTTT
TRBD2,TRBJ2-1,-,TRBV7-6,CASSLARPSGVYNEQFF,TGTGCCAGCAGCTTAGCTCGCCCCAGCGGGGTTTACAATGAGCAGTTCTTC
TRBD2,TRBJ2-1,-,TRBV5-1,CASSLAEPSRDEQFF,TGCGCCAGCAGCCTAGCGGAACCGTCCCGGGATGAGCAGTTCTTC
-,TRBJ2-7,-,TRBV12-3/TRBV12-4,CASSFGLLDQYF,TGTGCCAGCAGTTTTGGTCTGCTAGACCAATACTTC
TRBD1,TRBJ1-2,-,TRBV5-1,CASSWDRPGGTNGYTF,TGCGCCAGCAGCTGGGACCGACCAGGGGGCACTAATGGCTACACCTTC
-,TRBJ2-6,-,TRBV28,CASSFHSGANVLTF,TGTGCCAGCAGTTTCCACTCTGGGGCCAACGTCCTGACTTTC
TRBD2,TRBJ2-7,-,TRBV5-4,CASSLGLAGGGPYEQYF,TGTGCCAGCAGCTTGGGACTAGCGGGAGGAGGTCCCTACGAGCAGTACTTC
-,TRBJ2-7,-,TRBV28,CASQGVFHEQYF,TGTGCCAGCCAAGGGGTTTTTCACGAGCAGTACTTC
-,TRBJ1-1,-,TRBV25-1,CASSGRIQGTAFF,TGTGCCAGCAGTGGAAGAATTCAGGGTACAGCTTTCTTT
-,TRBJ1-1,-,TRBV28,CASTLGGAGTEAFF,TGTGCCAGCACCCTGGGGGGGGCCGGCACTGAAGCTTTCTTT
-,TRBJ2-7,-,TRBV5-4,CASSPRQGLPYEQYF,TGTGCCAGCAGCCCTCGGCAGGGCCTTCCCTACGAGCAGTACTTC
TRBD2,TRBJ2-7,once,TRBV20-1,CSASRALGGRRSYEQYF,TGCAGTGCTAGTAGAGCCCTTGGCGGGAGGAGGAGTTACGAGCAGTACTTC